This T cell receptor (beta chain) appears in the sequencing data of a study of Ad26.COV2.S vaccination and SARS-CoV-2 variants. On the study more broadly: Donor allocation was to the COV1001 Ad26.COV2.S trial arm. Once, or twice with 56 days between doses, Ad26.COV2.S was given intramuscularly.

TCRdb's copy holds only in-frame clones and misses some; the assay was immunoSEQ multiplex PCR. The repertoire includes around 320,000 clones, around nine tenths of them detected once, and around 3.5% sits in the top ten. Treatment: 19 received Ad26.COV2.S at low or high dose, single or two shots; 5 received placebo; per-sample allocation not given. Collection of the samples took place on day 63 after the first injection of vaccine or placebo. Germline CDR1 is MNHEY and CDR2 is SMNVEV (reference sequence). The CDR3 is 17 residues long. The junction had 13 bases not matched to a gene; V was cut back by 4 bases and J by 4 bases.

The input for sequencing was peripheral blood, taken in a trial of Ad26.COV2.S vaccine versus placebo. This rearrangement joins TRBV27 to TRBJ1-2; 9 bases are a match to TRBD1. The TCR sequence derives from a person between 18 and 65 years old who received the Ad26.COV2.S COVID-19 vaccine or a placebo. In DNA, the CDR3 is TGTGCCAGCAGTTCCCTTTTGTTGGGACAGGGCCTCTATGGCTACACCTTC. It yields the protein CASSSLLLGQGLYGYTF.